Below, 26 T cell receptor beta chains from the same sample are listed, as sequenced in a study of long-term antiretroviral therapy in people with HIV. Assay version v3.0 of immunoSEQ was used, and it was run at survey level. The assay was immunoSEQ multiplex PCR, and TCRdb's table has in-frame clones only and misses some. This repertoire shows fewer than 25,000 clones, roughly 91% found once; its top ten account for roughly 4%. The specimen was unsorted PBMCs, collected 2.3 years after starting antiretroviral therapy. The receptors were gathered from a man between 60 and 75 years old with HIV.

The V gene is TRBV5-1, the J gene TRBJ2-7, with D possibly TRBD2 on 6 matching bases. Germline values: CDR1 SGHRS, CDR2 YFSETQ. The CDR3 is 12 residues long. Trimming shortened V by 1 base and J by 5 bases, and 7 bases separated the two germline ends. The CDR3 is CASSLSGDEQYF. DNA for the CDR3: TGCGCCAGCAGCTTGTCGGGGGACGAGCAGTACTTC.

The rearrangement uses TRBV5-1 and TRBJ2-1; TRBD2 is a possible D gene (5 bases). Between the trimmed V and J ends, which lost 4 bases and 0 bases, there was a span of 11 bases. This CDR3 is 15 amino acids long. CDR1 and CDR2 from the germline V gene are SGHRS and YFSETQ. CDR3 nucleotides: TGCGCCAGCAGCCAAGACTACGCCTCCTACAATGAGCAGTTCTTC. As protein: CASSQDYASYNEQFF.

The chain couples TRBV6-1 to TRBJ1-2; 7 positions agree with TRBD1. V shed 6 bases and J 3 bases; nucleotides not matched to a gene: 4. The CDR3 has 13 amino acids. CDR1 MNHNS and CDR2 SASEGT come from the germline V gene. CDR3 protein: CASRTGSDYGYTF. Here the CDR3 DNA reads TGTGCCAGCAGGACAGGGTCGGACTATGGCTACACCTTC.

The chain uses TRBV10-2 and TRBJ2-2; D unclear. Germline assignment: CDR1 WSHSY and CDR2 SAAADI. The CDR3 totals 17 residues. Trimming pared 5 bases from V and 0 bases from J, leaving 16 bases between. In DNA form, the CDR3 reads TGCGCCAGCAGTCCCTGGGTGCAGGAACCGAACACCGGGGAGCTGTTTTTT. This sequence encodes CASSPWVQEPNTGELFF.

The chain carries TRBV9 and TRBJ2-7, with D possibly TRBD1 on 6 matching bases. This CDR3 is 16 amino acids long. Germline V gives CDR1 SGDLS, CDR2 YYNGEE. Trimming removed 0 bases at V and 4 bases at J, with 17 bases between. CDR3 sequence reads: CASSVVCRGLVYEQYF. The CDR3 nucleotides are TGTGCCAGCAGCGTAGTATGCAGGGGATTAGTTTACGAGCAGTACTTC.

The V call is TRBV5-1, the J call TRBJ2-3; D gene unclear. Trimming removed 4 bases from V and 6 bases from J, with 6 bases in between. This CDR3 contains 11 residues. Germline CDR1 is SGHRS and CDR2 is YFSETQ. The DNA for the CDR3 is TGCGCCAGCAGCCTCGCCGATACGCAGTATTTT. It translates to CASSLADTQYF. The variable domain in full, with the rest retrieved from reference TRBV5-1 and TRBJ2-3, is KAGVTQTPRYLIKTRGQQVTLSCSPISGHRSVSWYQQTPGQGLQFLFEYFSETQRNKGNFPGRFSGRQFSNSRSEMNVSTLELGDSALYLCASSLADTQYFGPGTRLTVL.

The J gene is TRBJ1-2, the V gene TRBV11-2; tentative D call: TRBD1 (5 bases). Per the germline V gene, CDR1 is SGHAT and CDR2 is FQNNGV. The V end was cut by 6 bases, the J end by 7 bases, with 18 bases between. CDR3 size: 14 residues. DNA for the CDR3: TGTGCCAGCAGGGTAACGGGACCTCAGCGTGGCTACACCTTC. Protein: CASRVTGPQRGYTF.

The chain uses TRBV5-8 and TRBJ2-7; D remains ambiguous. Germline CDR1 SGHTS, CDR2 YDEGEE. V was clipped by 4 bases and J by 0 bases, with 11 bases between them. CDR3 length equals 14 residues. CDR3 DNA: TGTGCCAGCAGCCTGGCCCCGGTCTCCTACGAGCAGTACTTC. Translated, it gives CASSLAPVSYEQYF.

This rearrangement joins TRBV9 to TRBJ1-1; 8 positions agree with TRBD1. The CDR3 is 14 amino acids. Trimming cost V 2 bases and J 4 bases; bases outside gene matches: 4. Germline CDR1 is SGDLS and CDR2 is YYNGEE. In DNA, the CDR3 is TGTGCCAGCAGCGTGACAGGGGCAAGCACTGAAGCTTTCTTT. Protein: CASSVTGASTEAFF.

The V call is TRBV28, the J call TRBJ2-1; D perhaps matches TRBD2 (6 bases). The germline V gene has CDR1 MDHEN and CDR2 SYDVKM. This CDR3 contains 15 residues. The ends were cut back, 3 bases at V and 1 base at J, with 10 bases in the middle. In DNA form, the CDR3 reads TGTGCCAGCAGTTTTGGCGGGGAATCCTACAATGAGCAGTTCTTC. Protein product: CASSFGGESYNEQFF.

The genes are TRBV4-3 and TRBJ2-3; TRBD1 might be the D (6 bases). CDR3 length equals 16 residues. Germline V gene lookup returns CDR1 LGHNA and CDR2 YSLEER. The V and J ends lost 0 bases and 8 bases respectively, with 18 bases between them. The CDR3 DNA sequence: TGCGCCAGCAGCCAAGAGGTGGCAGGGACATTTGGTACGCAGTATTTT. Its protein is CASSQEVAGTFGTQYF.

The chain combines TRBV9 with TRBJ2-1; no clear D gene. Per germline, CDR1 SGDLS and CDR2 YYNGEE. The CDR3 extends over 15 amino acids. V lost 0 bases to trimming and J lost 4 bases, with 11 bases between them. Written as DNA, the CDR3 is TGTGCCAGCAGCGTAGACACAAGTATTTACAATGAGCAGTTCTTC. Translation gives CASSVDTSIYNEQFF.

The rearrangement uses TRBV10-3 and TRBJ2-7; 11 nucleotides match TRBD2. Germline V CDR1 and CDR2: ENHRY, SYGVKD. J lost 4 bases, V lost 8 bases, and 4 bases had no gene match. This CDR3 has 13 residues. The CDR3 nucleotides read TGTGCCATCGGGACTAGCGGCTTATACGAGCAGTACTTC. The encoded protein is CAIGTSGLYEQYF.

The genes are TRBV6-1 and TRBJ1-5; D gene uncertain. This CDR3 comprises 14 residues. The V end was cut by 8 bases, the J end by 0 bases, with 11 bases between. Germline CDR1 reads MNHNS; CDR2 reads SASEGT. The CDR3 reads CASRGPYSNQPQHF. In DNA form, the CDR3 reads TGTGCCAGCCGAGGCCCTTATAGCAATCAGCCCCAGCATTTT.

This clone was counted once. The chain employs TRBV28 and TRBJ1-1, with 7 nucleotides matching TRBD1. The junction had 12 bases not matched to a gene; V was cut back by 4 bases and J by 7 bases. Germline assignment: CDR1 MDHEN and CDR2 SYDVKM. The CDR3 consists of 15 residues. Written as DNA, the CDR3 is TGTGCCAGCAGTTCAACTGGGACAGTCTCTGGTGAAGCTTTCTTT. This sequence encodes CASSSTGTVSGEAFF.

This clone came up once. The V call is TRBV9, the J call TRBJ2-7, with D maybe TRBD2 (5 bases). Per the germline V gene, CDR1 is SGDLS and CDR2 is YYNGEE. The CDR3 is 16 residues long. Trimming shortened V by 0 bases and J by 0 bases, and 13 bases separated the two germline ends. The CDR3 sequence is CASSVGSSGSSYEQYF. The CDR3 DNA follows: TGTGCCAGCAGCGTAGGATCCAGCGGCAGCTCCTACGAGCAGTACTTC.

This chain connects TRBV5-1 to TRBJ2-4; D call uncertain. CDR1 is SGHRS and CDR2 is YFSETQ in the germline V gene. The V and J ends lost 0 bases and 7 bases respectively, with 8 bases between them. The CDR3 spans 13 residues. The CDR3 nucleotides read TGCGCCAGCAGCTTGGCCCTTGGGAACATTCAGTACTTC. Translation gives CASSLALGNIQYF.

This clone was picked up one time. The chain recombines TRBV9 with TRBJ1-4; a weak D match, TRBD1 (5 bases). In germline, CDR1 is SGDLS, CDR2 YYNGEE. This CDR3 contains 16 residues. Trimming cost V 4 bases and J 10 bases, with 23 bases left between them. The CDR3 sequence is CASSRAVGRGVGKLFF. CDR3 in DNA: TGTGCCAGCAGCCGCGCGGTGGGACGTGGGGTGGGAAAACTGTTTTTT.

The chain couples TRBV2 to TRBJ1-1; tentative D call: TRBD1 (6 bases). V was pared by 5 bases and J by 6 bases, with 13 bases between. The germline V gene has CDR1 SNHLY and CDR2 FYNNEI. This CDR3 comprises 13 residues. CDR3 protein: CASSIQGYSEAFF. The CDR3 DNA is TGTGCCAGCAGTATACAGGGATACTCTGAAGCTTTCTTT. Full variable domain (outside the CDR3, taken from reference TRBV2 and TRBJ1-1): EPEVTQTPSHQVTQMGQEVILRCVPISNHLYFYWYRQILGQKVEFLVSFYNNEISEKSEIFDDQFSVERPDGSNFTLKIRSTKLEDSAMYFCASSIQGYSEAFFGQGTRLTVV.

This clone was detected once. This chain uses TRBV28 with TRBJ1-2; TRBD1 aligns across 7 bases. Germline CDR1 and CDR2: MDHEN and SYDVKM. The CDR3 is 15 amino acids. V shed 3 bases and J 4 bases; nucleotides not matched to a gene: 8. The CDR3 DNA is TGTGCCAGCAGTTTGTTAGGGGGCGTCGTCTATGGCTACACCTTC. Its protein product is CASSLLGGVVYGYTF.

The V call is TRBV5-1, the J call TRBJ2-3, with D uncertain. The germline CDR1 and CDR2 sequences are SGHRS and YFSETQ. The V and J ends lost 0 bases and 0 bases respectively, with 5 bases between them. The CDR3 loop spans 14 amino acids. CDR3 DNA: TGCGCCAGCAGCTTGGGCCGGAGCACAGATACGCAGTATTTT. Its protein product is CASSLGRSTDTQYF.

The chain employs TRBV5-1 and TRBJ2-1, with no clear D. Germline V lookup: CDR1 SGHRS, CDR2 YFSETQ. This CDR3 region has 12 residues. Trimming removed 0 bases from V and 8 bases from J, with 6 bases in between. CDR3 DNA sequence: TGCGCCAGCAGCTTGGCGTGGGATGAGCAGTTCTTC. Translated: CASSLAWDEQFF.

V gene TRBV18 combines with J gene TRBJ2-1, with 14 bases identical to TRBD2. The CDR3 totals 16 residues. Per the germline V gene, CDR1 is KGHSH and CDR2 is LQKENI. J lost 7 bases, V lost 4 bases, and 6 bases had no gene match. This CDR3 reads CASSRWTSGRRNEQFF. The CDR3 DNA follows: TGTGCCAGCTCACGCTGGACTAGCGGGAGGCGAAATGAGCAGTTCTTC.

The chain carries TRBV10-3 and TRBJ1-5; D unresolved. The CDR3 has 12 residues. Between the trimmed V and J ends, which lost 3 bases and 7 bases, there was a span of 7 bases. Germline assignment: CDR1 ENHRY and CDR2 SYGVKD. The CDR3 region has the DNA TGTGCCATCAGTGAAGGAGGACAGCCCCAGCATTTT. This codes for CAISEGGQPQHF.

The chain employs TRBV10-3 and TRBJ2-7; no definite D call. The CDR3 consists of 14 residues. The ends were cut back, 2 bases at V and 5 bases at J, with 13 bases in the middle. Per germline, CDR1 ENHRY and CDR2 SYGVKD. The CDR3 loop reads CAISEAGSHNEQYF. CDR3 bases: TGTGCCATCAGTGAGGCCGGCAGTCACAACGAGCAGTACTTC.

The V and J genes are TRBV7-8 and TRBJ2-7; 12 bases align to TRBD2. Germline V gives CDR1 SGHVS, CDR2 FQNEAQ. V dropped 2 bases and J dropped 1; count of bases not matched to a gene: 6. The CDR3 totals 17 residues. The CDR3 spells CASSLPGLAGHSYEQYF. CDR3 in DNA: TGTGCCAGCAGCTTACCAGGACTAGCGGGGCATTCCTACGAGCAGTACTTC.